The 20 T cell receptor beta chains below all came from one sample that was sequenced in a study of T cells in Graves' hyperthyroidism and ophthalmopathy. Amplified TCR beta CDR3 regions came from RNA transcripts. Initially, a first-round RT-PCR of the TCR CDR3 employed the HTBI primer set. TCRdb processed the multiplex PCR reads anew with MiXCR; each CDR3 protein has one entry. The repertoire holds over 550,000 distinct CDR3 sequences, with approximately 16% as singletons. Material: blood. The receptors originated from a woman younger than 35 with Graves' hyperthyroidism.

In its sample, this clonotype was seen many times. The gene calls are TRBV24-1 and TRBJ2-5, with TRBD1 matching 8 bases. Germline CDR1 reads KGHDR; CDR2 reads SFDVKD. J lost 5 bases, V lost 4 bases, and 5 bases had no gene match. The CDR3 runs to 14 residues. The CDR3 DNA is TGTGCCACCAGTGAAGCAGGGGGCCGGGAGACCCAGTACTTC. Translated: CATSEAGGRETQYF.

This clonotype was detected many times. This chain joins TRBV6-5 and TRBJ2-2; 11 bases are shared with TRBD2. Germline-derived CDR1 and CDR2 are MNHEY and SVGAGI. The ends lost 0 bases at V and 4 bases at J; junction bases unmatched: 4. The CDR3 extends over 17 amino acids. The CDR3 DNA reads as TGTGCCAGCAGTTACTCAGGCCTAGCGGGAGGCACCGGGGAGCTGTTTTTT. As protein: CASSYSGLAGGTGELFF.

This clonotype occurred many times. V and J are TRBV5-1 and TRBJ1-2; TRBD1 agrees at 7 bases. Trimming cost V 4 bases and J 6 bases; bases outside gene matches: 9. Germline V gene lookup returns CDR1 SGHRS and CDR2 YFSETQ. CDR3 length: 14 residues. The CDR3: CASSPGGQADGYTF. The CDR3, as DNA: TGCGCCAGCAGCCCCGGAGGACAGGCGGATGGCTACACCTTC.

This clonotype was detected ten times or more. J is TRBJ2-5 and V is TRBV12-3 or TRBV12-4, with 14 nucleotides matching TRBD2. The CDR3 has 18 amino acids. V lost 0 bases, J lost 5 bases, and 8 bases stayed unmatched. The CDR3 nucleotides are TGTGCCAGCAGTTTAGCGCTAGGGACTAGCGGGAGTACCGAGACCCAGTACTTC. Amino acids: CASSLALGTSGSTETQYF.

V and J are TRBV5-8 and TRBJ2-3; 7 bases align to TRBD2. The CDR3 length is 17 residues. The germline V gene has CDR1 SGHTS and CDR2 YDEGEE. J lost 4 bases, V lost 0 bases, and 11 bases had no gene match. Here the CDR3 DNA reads TGTGCCAGCAGCTTGGGTTCCAGCGGGAAGGGGCCAGATACGCAGTATTTT. It yields the protein CASSLGSSGKGPDTQYF. Full variable domain (missing parts from reference TRBV5-8 and TRBJ2-3): EAGVTQSPTHLIKTRGQQATLRCSPISGHTSVYWYQQALGLGLQFLLWYDEGEERNRGNFPPRFSGRQFPNYSSELNVNALELEDSALYLCASSLGSSGKGPDTQYFGPGTRLTVL.

This clonotype was seen repeatedly, ten times or more. The chain carries TRBV2 and TRBJ1-1; the D is unclear. The CDR3 sequence is 13 residues long. The germline V gene has CDR1 SNHLY and CDR2 FYNNEI. The V end was cut by 6 bases, the J end by 6 bases, with 14 bases between. CDR3 coding DNA: TGTGCCAGCAGACCCCATGGGTTCCCTGAAGCTTTCTTT. As protein: CASRPHGFPEAFF.

The J gene is TRBJ1-3, the V gene TRBV30; maybe TRBD1 (6 bases). Germline V gives CDR1 GTSNPN, CDR2 SVGIG (reference sequence). Trimming took 0 bases from V and 0 from J, leaving 15 bases between them. The CDR3 has 17 residues. The CDR3 coding sequence is TGTGCCTGGAGTGTACAGGGTAGGGGGGTCTCTGGAAACACCATATATTTT. It encodes CAWSVQGRGVSGNTIYF.

This clonotype has ten or more counts. This chain links TRBV7-9 with TRBJ2-7, with D possibly TRBD1 on 5 matching bases. This CDR3 spans 15 amino acids. Germline loops: CDR1 SEHNR, CDR2 FQNEAQ (reference sequence). With 4 bases removed from V and 0 bases from J, the gap between germline ends came to 13 bases. The CDR3 reads CASSSPTDSSYEQYF. CDR3 nucleotides: TGTGCCAGCAGCTCTCCGACAGATAGCTCCTACGAGCAGTACTTC.

This rearrangement joins TRBV28 to TRBJ2-5, with 9 bases aligning to TRBD1. The V gene end was trimmed by 9 bases and the J gene end by 2 bases; junction bases not matched to a gene: 7. The CDR3 runs 14 residues. Looked up from germline, CDR1 is MDHEN and CDR2 is SYDVKM. The CDR3 DNA follows: TGTGCCAGTCGCTGGGACAGGGAACAAGAGACCCAGTACTTC. Residues: CASRWDREQETQYF.

This clonotype has a count of ten or more. The chain recombines TRBV28 with TRBJ1-4; D unclear. This CDR3 has 14 residues. Looked up from germline, CDR1 is MDHEN and CDR2 is SYDVKM. Trimming left V 6 bases short and J 4 bases short, with 12 bases between. CDR3 coding DNA: TGTGCCAGCAGCATACTACCCAGTAATGAAAAACTGTTTTTT. It encodes CASSILPSNEKLFF.

V usage is TRBV6-1 and J usage is TRBJ1-5, with D perhaps TRBD1 (6 bases). The CDR3 spans 13 residues. V was shortened by 6 bases and J by 3 bases, with 9 bases between the two germline ends. CDR1 MNHNS and CDR2 SASEGT come from the germline V gene. The CDR3 DNA reads as TGTGCCAGCAGAGGACAGACCAATCAGCCCCAGCATTTT. Protein product: CASRGQTNQPQHF.

In its sample, this clonotype was seen many times. The chain couples TRBV2 to TRBJ2-4; TRBD1 is a possible D gene (6 bases). The CDR3 has 17 amino acids. V lost 4 bases, J lost 0 bases, and 16 bases lay in between. Germline loops: CDR1 SNHLY, CDR2 FYNNEI. The CDR3 loop reads CASSALGAMVAKNIQYF. The CDR3 DNA reads TGTGCCAGCAGTGCCTTGGGGGCAATGGTAGCCAAAAACATTCAGTACTTC.

The rearrangement joins TRBV24-1 to TRBJ2-3, with D perhaps TRBD2 (6 bases). CDR3 length: 15 residues. Deletions cut 9 bases from V and 4 bases from J, with 19 bases between. The germline V gene has CDR1 KGHDR and CDR2 SFDVKD. The CDR3 sequence is CATGDGRGVADTQYF. The CDR3 nucleotides read TGTGCCACCGGGGACGGGAGAGGCGTGGCAGATACGCAGTATTTT.

At least ten counts were recorded for this clonotype. The chain uses TRBV12-3 or TRBV12-4 and TRBJ2-1, with D unclear. The V end was cut by 2 bases, the J end by 5 bases, with 7 bases between. This CDR3 contains 13 residues. CDR3 coding DNA: TGTGCCAGCAGTTTATGGCAGAACAATGAGCAGTTCTTC. Protein sequence: CASSLWQNNEQFF.

V and J are TRBV6-5 and TRBJ1-1; D unclear. Trimming took 2 bases from V and 4 from J, leaving 8 bases between them. Per germline, CDR1 MNHEY and CDR2 SVGAGI. This CDR3 has 13 amino acids. Written as DNA, the CDR3 is TGTGCCAGCAGTTACGTTAGGAGCACTGAAGCTTTCTTT. This sequence encodes CASSYVRSTEAFF.

This rearrangement joins TRBV15 to TRBJ2-1; TRBD2 agrees at 8 bases. The V gene end was trimmed by 5 bases and the J gene end by 0 bases; junction bases not matched to a gene: 15. This CDR3 is built from 19 residues. Looked up from germline, CDR1 is LNHNV and CDR2 is YYDKDF (reference sequence). CDR3 protein: CATSGTLAADESSYNEQFF. In DNA, the CDR3 is TGTGCCACCAGCGGCACACTAGCGGCCGATGAAAGCTCCTACAATGAGCAGTTCTTC.

This clonotype was seen ten or more times. CDR3 in amino acids: CASSVQVTYEQYF. The CDR3 region has the DNA TGTGCCAGCAGCGTACAGGTCACCTACGAGCAGTACTTC. The chain uses TRBV2 and TRBJ2-7; D is perhaps TRBD1 (5 bases). The V and J ends lost 6 bases and 2 bases respectively, with 11 bases between them. Germline loops: CDR1 SNHLY, CDR2 FYNNEI. This CDR3 has 13 amino acids. Combining the CDR3 with reference TRBV2 and TRBJ2-7 gives the whole variable domain EPEVTQTPSHQVTQMGQEVILRCVPISNHLYFYWYRQILGQKVEFLVSFYNNEISEKSEIFDDQFSVERPDGSNFTLKIRSTKLEDSAMYFCASSVQVTYEQYFGPGTRLTVT.

Only a few counts were recorded for this clonotype. The V call is TRBV5-6, the J call TRBJ2-4, with TRBD2 identical over 12 bases. V was clipped by 2 bases and J by 0 bases; unmatched bases: 6. The CDR3 is 18 residues long. CDR1 and CDR2 (germline): SGHDT, YYEEEE. This CDR3 reads CASSFSLAGGLAKNIQYF. In DNA, the CDR3 is TGTGCCAGCAGCTTCTCCCTAGCGGGAGGGCTAGCCAAAAACATTCAGTACTTC.

Turning to this clonotype: Just one base apart from a much larger clone, this may be a read error. The V and J genes are TRBV9 and TRBJ1-3; D is unclear. The CDR3 has 15 amino acids. The germline V gene has CDR1 SGDLS and CDR2 YYNGEE. The CDR3 nucleotides are TGTGCCAGCAGCCCAACTGTCTCCCGTGGAAACACCACATATTTT. Protein sequence: CASSPTVSRGNTTYF.

This clonotype was seen ten or more times. This rearrangement joins TRBV13 to TRBJ2-5, with D perhaps matching TRBD1 (5 bases). This CDR3 contains 13 residues. Germline CDR1 reads PRHDT; CDR2 reads FYEKMQ (reference sequence). Trimming took off 5 bases at V and 4 bases at J, with 11 bases between the two ends. The CDR3 DNA sequence: TGTGCCAGCAGCGGGCAGGGAAGAGAGACCCAGTACTTC. It encodes CASSGQGRETQYF.